Many counts were recorded for the clone carrying this T cell receptor beta chain. This entry belongs to a study of low-dose radiotherapy and immunotherapy resistance in tumors. Turning to the study itself: Treatment consisted of nivolumab 240 mg every two weeks and ipilimumab 1 mg/kg every six weeks, given intravenously to patients. Administration of intravenous cyclophosphamide at 200 mg/m2 took place every two weeks, one day before radiation and immunotherapy. Daily, from cycle 1 day 1 and for four cycles, patients took oral aspirin 300 mg.

The sample's time point: before trial treatment. Germline V gene sequence: CDR1 MNHEY, CDR2 SVGEGT. The CDR3 loop spans 14 amino acids. Losses at the gene ends were 7 bases for V and 4 bases for J; bases not matched to a gene: 4. cDNA synthesis used a TRAV/TRBV-specific primer set for both chains. A roughly 20-cycle PCR with a constant-region primer and V-primer adapter amplified TCRs. Each CDR3 protein is one row after TCRdb ran MiXCR on the reads. The sample lists roughly 60,000 distinct CDR3 sequences; approximately 26% were seen once. The TCR sequence derives from a male donor with prostate cancer. Sequenced here: PBMCs, sampled before treatment. The chain links TRBV6-2 or TRBV6-3 to TRBJ2-5, with TRBD2 matching 12 bases. The CDR3 spells CASILAGGGETQYF. DNA for the CDR3: TGTGCCAGCATTCTAGCGGGAGGGGGAGAGACCCAGTACTTC.